Presented here are 27 T cell receptor beta chains from one specimen sequenced in a study of shared clonotypes between healthy human individuals. Sequenced by immunoSEQ multiplex PCR; TCRdb stores in-frame clones only, minus some. The sample lists more than 900,000 clones; about four fifths were seen once. Specimen: memory CD4+ T cells from PBMCs. Indicated subset: CD45RA-negative fraction. The receptors stem from a young man in good health. Some clones in this sample may be carry-over from other donors' samples.

This chain uses TRBV30 with TRBJ1-1; tentative D call: TRBD1 (6 bases). In germline, CDR1 is GTSNPN, CDR2 SVGIG (reference sequence). The CDR3 spans 15 residues. V was trimmed by 0 bases and J by 5 bases, leaving 16 bases between them. CDR3 region: CAWSVRGRGWTEAFF. The CDR3, as DNA: TGTGCCTGGAGTGTACGAGGCAGGGGATGGACTGAAGCTTTCTTT.

The J gene is TRBJ1-5, the V gene TRBV10-1; D call uncertain. Germline V gene lookup returns CDR1 WNHNN and CDR2 SYGVQD (reference sequence). With 6 bases removed from V and 3 bases from J, the gap between germline ends came to 12 bases. There are 14 residues in the CDR3. The CDR3 reads CASRLRTNNQPQHF. In DNA, the CDR3 is TGCGCCAGCAGGCTCAGGACCAACAATCAGCCCCAGCATTTT.

V and J are TRBV19 and TRBJ2-5, with a weak D call TRBD1 (7 bases). Germline V lookup: CDR1 LNHDA, CDR2 SQIVND (reference sequence). The CDR3 extends over 14 amino acids. V dropped 10 bases and J dropped 4 bases, with 19 bases sitting between them. CDR3 loop: CATLDRVGGETQYF. In DNA, the CDR3 is TGTGCCACCCTCGACAGGGTGGGGGGAGAGACCCAGTACTTC.

The gene calls are TRBV5-8 and TRBJ1-5; 8 bases are a match to TRBD1. Per the germline V gene, CDR1 is SGHTS and CDR2 is YDEGEE. The CDR3 covers 15 residues. Trimming at V came to 4 bases and at J to 1 base, leaving 4 bases not matched to a gene. The CDR3 DNA reads as TGTGCCAGCAGCCCGACAGGGGTGAGCAATCAGCCCCAGCATTTT. It translates to CASSPTGVSNQPQHF.

The chain has TRBV5-1 and TRBJ2-1; weak D call: TRBD1 (6 bases). Germline V gene sequence: CDR1 SGHRS, CDR2 YFSETQ. V was trimmed by 4 bases and J by 0 bases, leaving 11 bases between them. The CDR3 totals 15 residues. The CDR3 coding sequence is TGCGCCAGCAGCCCAACAGGGATCTCCTACAATGAGCAGTTCTTC. Protein product: CASSPTGISYNEQFF. Full variable domain (rest looked up from reference TRBV5-1 and TRBJ2-1): KAGVTQTPRYLIKTRGQQVTLSCSPISGHRSVSWYQQTPGQGLQFLFEYFSETQRNKGNFPGRFSGRQFSNSRSEMNVSTLELGDSALYLCASSPTGISYNEQFFGPGTRLTVL.

This chain connects TRBV5-4 to TRBJ2-3; a possible D gene is TRBD1 (6 bases). CDR1 and CDR2 from the germline V gene are SGHNT and YYREEE (reference sequence). Trimming stripped 0 bases from V and 5 bases from J, with 13 bases between. The CDR3 spans 15 residues. CDR3 sequence reads: CASSLGDTAVDTQYF. CDR3 sequence (DNA): TGTGCCAGCAGCTTGGGGGACACGGCCGTAGATACGCAGTATTTT.

The rearrangement uses TRBV7-9 and TRBJ2-7; TRBD1 matches at 11 bases. Germline V gene sequence: CDR1 SEHNR, CDR2 FQNEAQ (reference sequence). V shed 5 bases, J shed 5 bases, and the junction held 8 bases outside the gene matches. The CDR3 totals 15 residues. The CDR3 here is CASSRGQGAYNEQYF. Here the CDR3 DNA reads TGTGCCAGCAGCCGTGGACAGGGGGCGTACAACGAGCAGTACTTC.

The chain links TRBV20-1 to TRBJ2-5; D gene uncertain. The V gene's germline CDR1 is DFQATT and CDR2 SNEGSKA (reference sequence). The CDR3 length is 11 residues. Trimming stripped 7 bases from V and 5 bases from J, with 11 bases between. The CDR3 DNA sequence: TGCAGTGGGGCGTTCTGGGAGACCCAGTACTTC. It yields the protein CSGAFWETQYF.

This chain links TRBV5-1 with TRBJ2-3, with 15 bases aligning to TRBD2. V was clipped by 7 bases and J by 5 bases; unmatched bases: 14. This CDR3 is built from 18 residues. From germline, CDR1 is SGHRS and CDR2 YFSETQ. CDR3 protein: CASSPGGLAGGHIDTQYF. The CDR3 DNA reads TGCGCCAGCTCCCCGGGAGGACTAGCGGGAGGGCACATAGATACGCAGTATTTT.

A word on this clone: Other DNA variants within this sample encode the same CDR3. The rearrangement joins TRBV5-1 to TRBJ2-3; 11 nucleotides match TRBD2. V dropped 4 bases and J dropped 0; count of bases not matched to a gene: 4. CDR3 length equals 16 residues. Germline loops: CDR1 SGHRS, CDR2 YFSETQ. The CDR3 is CASSTGLAESTDTQYF. The CDR3 bases are TGCGCCAGCAGCACGGGACTAGCGGAGAGCACAGATACGCAGTATTTT.

The rearrangement uses TRBV7-2 and TRBJ2-5; 9 bases are a match to TRBD2. Germline CDR1 is SGHTA and CDR2 is FQGNSA. The CDR3 totals 15 residues. Germline trimming cut 5 bases from V and 0 bases from J; bases unmatched to any gene: 4. DNA of the CDR3: TGTGCCAGCAGCCCCGGACTAGCGTACCAAGAGACCCAGTACTTC. Protein product: CASSPGLAYQETQYF.

This rearrangement joins TRBV11-2 to TRBJ2-5; TRBD1 matches at 8 bases. CDR1 is SGHAT, CDR2 FQNNGV, per germline. Germline trimming cut 0 bases from V and 5 bases from J; bases unmatched to any gene: 17. This CDR3 has 19 residues. The DNA for the CDR3 is TGTGCCAGCAGCTTAGATCTTTTCGTCTCAACAGGGGGTTTGGAGACCCAGTACTTC. Its protein product is CASSLDLFVSTGGLETQYF.

This chain uses TRBV5-4 with TRBJ2-2; D call uncertain. The CDR3 runs to 11 residues. The germline gives CDR1 SGHNT, CDR2 YYREEE (reference sequence). The V end lost 6 bases, the J end lost 5 bases, and 5 bases lay between the germline ends. DNA of the CDR3: TGTGCCAGCACCGATACCGGGGAGCTGTTTTTT. It specifies CASTDTGELFF.

This clone appeared many times. Other DNA variants within this sample encode the same CDR3. The J gene is TRBJ2-3, the V gene TRBV11-2; TRBD2 matches 11 bases. CDR3 size: 15 residues. V gave up 3 bases and J gave up 3 bases; unmatched junction bases: 2. Germline assignment: CDR1 SGHAT and CDR2 FQNNGV. CDR3 region: CASSFSGRATDTQYF. DNA of the CDR3: TGTGCCAGCAGCTTTAGCGGGAGGGCGACAGATACGCAGTATTTT.

The CDR3 DNA reads TGTGCCAGCAGCCCGTGGGGTACAGACAGGGGGCCTGAAAAACTGTTTTTT. Its protein product is CASSPWGTDRGPEKLFF. The rearrangement uses TRBV11-2 and TRBJ1-4, with TRBD1 matching 10 bases. The CDR3 sequence is 17 residues long. Germline CDR1 SGHAT, CDR2 FQNNGV. J gave up 7 bases and V 5 bases, and 13 bases lay outside the gene matches.

Remarks on this clone: Other DNA sequences from this sample encode an identical CDR3 as well. V usage is TRBV9 and J usage is TRBJ1-3; no definite D call. This CDR3 is built from 15 residues. Germline lookup yields CDR1 SGDLS and CDR2 YYNGEE. Trimming took off 0 bases at V and 0 bases at J, with 7 bases between the two ends. CDR3 sequence: CASSVGGLSGNTIYF. The CDR3 DNA is TGTGCCAGCAGCGTAGGTGGCCTCTCTGGAAACACCATATATTTT.

A remark on this clone: Different DNA sequences within this sample yield the same CDR3. This chain connects TRBV18 to TRBJ1-1; D is possibly TRBD1 (6 bases). Trimming removed 1 base from V and 5 bases from J, with 8 bases in between. The V gene's germline CDR1 is KGHSH and CDR2 LQKENI. The length of the CDR3 is 13 residues. CDR3 sequence reads: CASSPLGGTEAFF. CDR3 bases: TGTGCCAGCTCACCACTAGGGGGGACTGAAGCTTTCTTT.

This chain uses TRBV6-6 with TRBJ2-5; weak D call: TRBD2 (6 bases). CDR1 and CDR2 from the germline V gene are MNHNY and SVGAGI (reference sequence). Trimming took 8 bases from V and 2 from J, leaving 6 bases between them. The CDR3 spans 11 residues. The CDR3 region has the DNA TGTGCCAGCCGGGGGCAAGAGACCCAGTACTTC. It codes for CASRGQETQYF.

The chain is built from TRBV28 and TRBJ1-1; 8 bases fit TRBD1. Germline V CDR1 and CDR2: MDHEN, SYDVKM. The CDR3 extends over 15 amino acids. V shed 5 bases and J 4 bases; nucleotides not matched to a gene: 9. Here the CDR3 DNA reads TGTGCCAGCAGTCCTCGGACAGGGCGAACCACTGAAGCTTTCTTT. Translation: CASSPRTGRTTEAFF.

The CDR3: CASSQGQYQETQYF. The CDR3, as DNA: TGTGCCAGCAGCCAAGGGCAGTACCAAGAGACCCAGTACTTC. The chain links TRBV11-2 to TRBJ2-5; D is unclear. V was trimmed by 5 bases and J by 0 bases, leaving 10 bases between them. CDR1 and CDR2 (germline): SGHAT, FQNNGV. The CDR3 covers 14 residues.

The rearrangement uses TRBV28 and TRBJ2-6, with D unclear. Germline assignment: CDR1 MDHEN and CDR2 SYDVKM. The V and J ends lost 7 bases and 0 bases respectively, with 4 bases between them. The CDR3 runs 13 residues. This chain's CDR3 is CASKLSGANVLTF. DNA of the CDR3: TGTGCCAGCAAGCTCTCTGGGGCCAACGTCCTGACTTTC.

On this clone itself: Other DNA sequences in the sample encode the same CDR3. This chain connects TRBV5-1 to TRBJ2-1, with 8 bases identical to TRBD2. The V gene end was trimmed by 1 base and the J gene end by 7 bases; junction bases not matched to a gene: 7. This CDR3 spans 15 amino acids. CDR1 is SGHRS and CDR2 is YFSETQ in the germline V gene. CDR3 in DNA: TGCGCCAGCAGCTTGTCGGGAGGGACTGGAAATGAGCAGTTCTTC. This gives the protein CASSLSGGTGNEQFF.

The genes are TRBV13 and TRBJ1-2; D uncertain. The germline V gene encodes CDR1 PRHDT and CDR2 FYEKMQ (reference sequence). With 1 base removed from V and 2 bases from J, the gap between germline ends came to 8 bases. This CDR3 comprises 14 residues. The CDR3 loop is CASSLVGRNYGYTF. As DNA, the CDR3 is TGTGCCAGCAGCTTAGTTGGCAGAAACTATGGCTACACCTTC. Combining the CDR3 with reference TRBV13 and TRBJ1-2 gives the whole variable domain AAGVIQSPRHLIKEKRETATLKCYPIPRHDTVYWYQQGPGQDPQFLISFYEKMQSDKGSIPDRFSAQQFSDYHSELNMSSLELGDSALYFCASSLVGRNYGYTFGSGTRLTVV.

Worth noting for this clone: The same CDR3 is also encoded by other DNA sequences in this sample. V gene TRBV5-1 combines with J gene TRBJ2-7; no firm D call. V was cut by 2 bases and J by 0 bases, with 9 bases left in between. Germline V gives CDR1 SGHRS, CDR2 YFSETQ. CDR3 size: 14 residues. The CDR3 DNA sequence: TGCGCCAGCAGCTTCGGCCCTAGCTCCTACGAGCAGTACTTC. This sequence encodes CASSFGPSSYEQYF.

This clone came up once. The chain joins TRBV19 to TRBJ1-5, with 9 bases that match TRBD1. Losses at the gene ends were 5 bases for V and 4 bases for J; bases not matched to a gene: 6. Germline CDR1 LNHDA, CDR2 SQIVND (reference sequence). CDR3 size: 15 residues. DNA for the CDR3: TGTGCCAGTAGTCTCTGGGACAGGGCGAATCAGCCCCAGCATTTT. Translated, it gives CASSLWDRANQPQHF.

With regard to this clone: In the same sample, other DNA sequences code for this CDR3. V usage is TRBV15 and J usage is TRBJ1-1; 7 bases align to TRBD1. J lost 5 bases, V lost 5 bases, and 5 bases had no gene match. CDR1 and CDR2 (germline): LNHNV, YYDKDF (reference sequence). CDR3 size: 13 residues. The CDR3 region is CATSLQGGTEAFF. As DNA, the CDR3 is TGTGCCACCAGCCTCCAGGGGGGAACTGAAGCTTTCTTT.

As DNA, the CDR3 is TGCAGCGTCGCTACCCGACTAGCAGGTTGGAAGGATGAGCAGTTCTTC. The encoded protein is CSVATRLAGWKDEQFF. This rearrangement joins TRBV29-1 to TRBJ2-1; 7 bases match TRBD2. V dropped 6 bases and J dropped 8; count of bases not matched to a gene: 19. CDR1 SQVTM and CDR2 ANQGSEA come from the germline V gene. The CDR3 has 16 amino acids.